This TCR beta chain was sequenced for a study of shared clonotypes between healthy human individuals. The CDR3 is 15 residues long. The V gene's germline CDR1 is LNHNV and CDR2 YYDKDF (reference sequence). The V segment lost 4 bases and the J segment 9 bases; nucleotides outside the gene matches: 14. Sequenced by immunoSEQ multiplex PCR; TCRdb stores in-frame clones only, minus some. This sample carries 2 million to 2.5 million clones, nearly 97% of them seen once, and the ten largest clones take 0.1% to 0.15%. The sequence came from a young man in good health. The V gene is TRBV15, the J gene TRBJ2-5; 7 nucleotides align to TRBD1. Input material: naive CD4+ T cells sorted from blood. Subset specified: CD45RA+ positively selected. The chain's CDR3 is CATSMGDSLPEAQYF. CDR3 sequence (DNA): TGTGCCACCAGCATGGGGGACAGCCTCCCTGAGGCCCAGTACTTC.